This is a list of T cell receptor beta chains from one sample in a study of T cells in Graves' hyperthyroidism and ophthalmopathy. Each CDR3 protein gets one entry after TCRdb re-called the multiplex PCR reads with MiXCR. This table has fewer than 400,000 distinct CDR3 sequences, around 16% appearing once. The sequenced sample was blood. These receptors were taken from a man aged 25-45 years with Graves' hyperthyroidism. CDR3s include the opening cysteine and the closing phenylalanine or tryptophan. Fields, in order: D gene, clone size, J gene, V gene, CDR3 DNA, CDR3 protein. The D gene is left open where the match is weak. Some rows have no size entry. The others give once, few or many, or a class for an expanded clone.

-	many	TRBJ2-2	TRBV2	TGTGCCGGGAGGACAACGAACACCGGGGAGCTGTTTTTT	CAGRTTNTGELFF
-	-	TRBJ2-2	TRBV7-9	TGTGCCAGCAGCCCGATGGGCGCCGGGGAGCTGTTTTTT	CASSPMGAGELFF
-	few	TRBJ2-3	TRBV7-2	TGTGCCAGCAGCTCGGGCAGGGTGGGCACAGATACGCAGTATTTT	CASSSGRVGTDTQYF
-	-	TRBJ2-1	TRBV6-1	TGTGCCAGCACCGAGATATATAGTTCGCGGACGTTCTTC	CASTEIYSSRTFF
-	-	TRBJ1-6	TRBV2	TGTGCCAGCAGTGACCGTCGGGACATCTCCTATAATTCACCCCTCCACTTT	CASSDRRDISYNSPLHF
-	-	TRBJ2-3	TRBV7-9	TGTGCCAGCAGCTCATCTACGGGACCGTCGTTAGATACGCAGTATTTT	CASSSSTGPSLDTQYF
-	many	TRBJ2-7	TRBV2	TGTGCCAGCAGTGAGATAGGGTGGTTATCCTACGAGCAGTACTTC	CASSEIGWLSYEQYF
TRBD2	-	TRBJ2-4	TRBV9	TGTGCCAGCAGCGGGACTAGCGGGAGCTCGAAAAACATTCAGTACTTC	CASSGTSGSSKNIQYF
TRBD1	many	TRBJ2-2	TRBV7-9	TGTGCCAGCAGCTCATGGGGACAGCTGAACACCGGGGAGCTGTTTTTT	CASSSWGQLNTGELFF
-	few	TRBJ1-2	TRBV5-1	TGCGCCAGCAGCTTTTATGCGGCGGACTATGGCTACACCTTC	CASSFYAADYGYTF
TRBD1	many	TRBJ1-1	TRBV11-3	TGTGCCAGCAGCCTTCTGACAGGGAGGAACACTGAAGCTTTCTTT	CASSLLTGRNTEAFF
TRBD2	-	TRBJ2-4	TRBV30	TGTGCCTGGAGTGTACTCGGGGGGGGGAACAAAAACATTCAGTACTTC	CAWSVLGGGNKNIQYF
TRBD2	-	TRBJ2-7	TRBV4-1	TGCGCCAGCAGCCAACCGACTAGCGCCTCCTACGAGCAGTACTTC	CASSQPTSASYEQYF
-	-	TRBJ2-7	TRBV7-9	TGTGCCAGCAGGGGGGCGGGGACCTCTTACGAGCAGTACTTC	CASRGAGTSYEQYF
-	few	TRBJ2-6	TRBV3-1	TGTGCCAGCACCCCCACTGGGGCCAACGTCCTGACTTTC	CASTPTGANVLTF
-	many	TRBJ1-1	TRBV30	TGTGCCTGGGCGGACCAGTCGGAGGCTTTCTTT	CAWADQSEAFF
-	-	TRBJ2-6	TRBV30	TGTGCCTGGAGTAACTCTGGGGCCAACGTCCTGACTTTC	CAWSNSGANVLTF
-	many	TRBJ1-1	TRBV19	TGTGCCAGTAGTATGCAGCCTCTACACTCCGCTTTCTTT	CASSMQPLHSAFF
-	many	TRBJ2-1	TRBV5-1	TGCGCCAGCAGCTTGTCGGGCCTGGGCCACATCCGGGGCAGGAACTACAATGAGCAGTTCTTC	CASSLSGLGHIRGRNYNEQFF
-	once	TRBJ1-5	TRBV4-1	TGCGCCAGCAGCCAAGATCCCAGCAATCAGCCCCAGCATTTT	CASSQDPSNQPQHF
-	few	TRBJ2-5	TRBV28	TGTGCCAGCAGTTACACGGGGACGGAGACCCAGTACTTC	CASSYTGTETQYF
TRBD1	many	TRBJ2-7	TRBV11-2	TGTGCCAGCAGCTCTAGGGGGGACAGGGGGCCCTACGAGCAGTACTTC	CASSSRGDRGPYEQYF
-	-	TRBJ1-2	TRBV20-1	TGCAGTGCGCTATTCACCCAGAACTATGGCTACACCTTC	CSALFTQNYGYTF
-	-	TRBJ2-7	TRBV2	TGTGCCAGCAGTGAAGCGCTTCGGCAGTCCTACGAGCAGTGCTTC	CASSEALRQSYEQCF
TRBD1	few	TRBJ2-1	TRBV14	TGTGCCAGCAGCCAAGGATTTCGGACAGGGAGTGGCAATGAGCAGTTCTTC	CASSQGFRTGSGNEQFF
TRBD1	many	TRBJ1-1	TRBV6-5	TGTGCCAGCAGTTACCCCGGGACAGGACGATTTGAAGCTTTCTTT	CASSYPGTGRFEAFF
-	few	TRBJ2-2	TRBV6-1	TGTGCCAGCAGAAAAGGACAGAAGAACACCGGGGAGCTGTTTTTT	CASRKGQKNTGELFF
-	many	TRBJ2-1	TRBV2	TGTGCCAGCACTGATGGTGGGAACGGGCGAGGGAATGAGCAGTTCTTC	CASTDGGNGRGNEQFF
-	few	TRBJ1-1	TRBV13	TGTGCCAGCAGCCTCCGGGACACTACGCCCGCTTTCTTT	CASSLRDTTPAFF
TRBD2	few	TRBJ2-7	TRBV27	TGTGCCAGCAGTTTAATCGGGACTAGCGGGAGGGGGTCCTACGAGCAGTACTTC	CASSLIGTSGRGSYEQYF
-	-	TRBJ1-5	TRBV11-3	TGTGCCAGCAGCGCCCCATTGTATGGGGGGCCTGATAGCAATCAGCCCCAGCATTTT	CASSAPLYGGPDSNQPQHF
-	few	TRBJ1-4	TRBV18	TGTGCCAGCTCACGAACATCTGCAACTAATGAAAAACTGTTTTTT	CASSRTSATNEKLFF
TRBD2	many	TRBJ2-3	TRBV7-2	TGTGCCAGCAGGTCCCCTTCGGGAGGAGATACGCAGTATTTT	CASRSPSGGDTQYF
TRBD1	-	TRBJ2-3	TRBV5-1	TGCGCCAGCAGCGTAGGACAGGGCCCAATCACAGATACGCAGTATTTT	CASSVGQGPITDTQYF
TRBD1	many	TRBJ2-7	TRBV6-1	TGTGCCAGCAATCGACAGGGGAGGAACGAGCAGTACTTC	CASNRQGRNEQYF
-	-	TRBJ2-7	TRBV18	TGTGCCAGCTCACCACCGGACCCCTACGAGCAGTACTTC	CASSPPDPYEQYF
TRBD2	few	TRBJ2-7	TRBV20-1	TGCAGGACCGAAGCGGGAGTTGTCGAGCAGTACTTC	CRTEAGVVEQYF
-	many	TRBJ2-3	TRBV6-1	TGTGCCAGCAGTGAAGGAATGTCGACAGATACGCAGTATTTT	CASSEGMSTDTQYF
-	-	TRBJ1-3	TRBV14	TGTGCCAGCAGCCAATCCGCAGGGATAGGAAACACCATATATTTT	CASSQSAGIGNTIYF
-	many	TRBJ2-1	TRBV6-2/TRBV6-3	TGTGCCAGCAGCGAGCCAAAACAGGTAACAAACAATGAGCAGTTCTTC	CASSEPKQVTNNEQFF
-	many	TRBJ2-3	TRBV7-8	TGTGCCAGCAGCGCCCAAGGGGGTCCCAGCACAGATACGCAGTATTTT	CASSAQGGPSTDTQYF
-	few	TRBJ2-1	TRBV5-1	TGCGCCAGCAGAGGAAATAGCGGTTACAATGAGCAGTTCTTC	CASRGNSGYNEQFF
-	-	TRBJ2-5	TRBV15	TGTGCCACCAGCAGAGTAGGGGCTTCAGAGGAGACCCAGTACTTC	CATSRVGASEETQYF
-	many	TRBJ2-7	TRBV5-1	TGCGCCAGCAGCTTATGGGCCGCCTTGGAGCAGTACTTC	CASSLWAALEQYF
-	-	TRBJ2-7	TRBV20-1	TGCAGTGCTCAACAGGGGGGGGCTAAAGAGCAGTACTTC	CSAQQGGAKEQYF
TRBD2	-	TRBJ2-7	TRBV19	TGTGCCAGCCGGTCCCTAGCGGGAGTGGCATCCGAGCAGTACTTC	CASRSLAGVASEQYF
-	-	TRBJ1-2	TRBV27	TGTGCCAGCAGTGCGAGAGGAGCGCCCGGCTACACCTTC	CASSARGAPGYTF
TRBD2	-	TRBJ2-7	TRBV7-2	TGTGCCAGCAGCTTTACTAGCGGGAGGGCCTACGAGCAGTACTTC	CASSFTSGRAYEQYF
-	many	TRBJ1-1	TRBV30	TGTGCCTGGGGTAGCGAGTGGGCTTTCTTT	CAWGSEWAFF
-	many	TRBJ1-2	TRBV7-3	TGTGCCAGCAGTCCTAGTCAGGGAGGGGGCTACACCTTC	CASSPSQGGGYTF
-	many	TRBJ2-5	TRBV7-3	TGTGCCAGCAGCTTAATAGATGAGGACAGTCTTGAGACCCAGTACTTC	CASSLIDEDSLETQYF
-	many	TRBJ1-1	TRBV20-1	TGCAGTGCCGCCCGGGCCTCCCCGAACACTGAAGCTTTCTTT	CSAARASPNTEAFF
TRBD1	many	TRBJ1-4	TRBV5-1	TGCGCCAGCACCGTCGGACAGGGAGTCACTAATGAAAAACTGTTTTTT	CASTVGQGVTNEKLFF
-	few	TRBJ2-5	TRBV20-1	TGCAGTGCGGGCCAGGGGCTTCAAGAGACCCAGTACTTC	CSAGQGLQETQYF
-	few	TRBJ1-4	TRBV5-5	TGTGCCAGCAGCCCCGCAATTAGGGGGAATGAAAAACTGTTTTTT	CASSPAIRGNEKLFF
TRBD1	-	TRBJ1-6	TRBV10-2	TGCGCCAGCACCGGGACAGGGGCCTATAATTCACCCCTCCACTTT	CASTGTGAYNSPLHF
-	many	TRBJ1-1	TRBV11-1	TGTGCCAGCAGCTTAAAAGTCGTGGGGTTTGAAGCTTTCTTT	CASSLKVVGFEAFF